This TCR beta chain was captured in a study of blood T cells in healthy people across ages. It was with a sample-barcoded 5' primer and a J-beta primer mix that a second PCR of roughly 6 to 12 cycles was run. Tagging of each cDNA molecule was performed by a template-switch adaptor with 12 random nucleotides. One entry per CDR3 protein, called by TCRdb with MiXCR from the 5' RACE reads. This repertoire shows around 600,000 distinct CDR3 sequences, roughly 43% found once; its top ten account for approximately 23%. Whole-study findings and limits: Roughly linear age-related decline in beta diversity appeared, significant by age around 42. No conclusive comparison of naive versus antigen-experienced cells was possible with unsorted PBMCs.

Germline values: CDR1 MNHEY, CDR2 SVGAGI. V lost 6 bases, J lost 2 bases, and 15 bases lay in between. The CDR3 sequence is 15 residues long. Regarding this clonotype: Antigen unknown.

The sequencing input was blood. The V call is TRBV6-5, the J call TRBJ2-3, with D perhaps being TRBD1 or TRBD2 (6 bases each). The receptor was isolated from a man of 80 years or more in good health. DNA of the CDR3: TGTGCCAGCAGCTACATGGGGGGCAACACAGATACGCAGTATTTT. It yields the protein CASSYMGGNTDTQYF.